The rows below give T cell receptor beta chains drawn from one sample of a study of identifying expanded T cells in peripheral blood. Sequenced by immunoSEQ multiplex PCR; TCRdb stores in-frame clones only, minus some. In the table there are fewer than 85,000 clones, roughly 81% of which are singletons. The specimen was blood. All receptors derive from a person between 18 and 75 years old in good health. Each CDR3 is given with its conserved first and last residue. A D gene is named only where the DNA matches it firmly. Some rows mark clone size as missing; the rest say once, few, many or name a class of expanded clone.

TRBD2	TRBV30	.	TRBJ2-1	TGTGCCTGGATCTCCCGACTAGCGAGAGTATACAATGAGCAGTTCTTC	CAWISRLARVYNEQFF
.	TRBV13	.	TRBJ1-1	TGTGCCAGCAGCGCTAACACTGAAGCTTTCTTT	CASSANTEAFF
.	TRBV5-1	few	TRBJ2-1	TGCGCCAGCAGCCGGGACAGCCAGATTGGTGACTTGGCGGGAGCCCCCTACAATGAGCAGTTCTTC	CASSRDSQIGDLAGAPYNEQFF
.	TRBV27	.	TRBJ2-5	TGTGCCAGCAGTTCCGGTGACAGGAGAGGAGAGACCCAGTACTTC	CASSSGDRRGETQYF
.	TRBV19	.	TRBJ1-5	TGTGCCAGTCTCCCTCGGGGGACTAATCAGCCCCAGCATTTT	CASLPRGTNQPQHF
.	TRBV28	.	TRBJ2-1	TGTGCCAGCAAACGACTTGGGGGCGGTGGGGAGCAGTTCTTC	CASKRLGGGGEQFF
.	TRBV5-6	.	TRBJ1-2	TGTGCCAGCTGGCCCACGGGTCCCTTGGACTATGGCTACACCTTC	CASWPTGPLDYGYTF
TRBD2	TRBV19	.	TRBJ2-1	TGTGCCAGTAGTCTACCTAGCGGGAGAGGGCCCTACAATGAGCAGTTCTTC	CASSLPSGRGPYNEQFF
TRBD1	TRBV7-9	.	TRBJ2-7	TGTGCCAGCAGCTCCCGGGACAGGGGCGAGTACGAGCAGTACTTC	CASSSRDRGEYEQYF
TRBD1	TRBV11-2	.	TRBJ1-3	TGTGCCAGCAGCGCTCGCTCAGGGGGTATTGGAAACACCATATATTTT	CASSARSGGIGNTIYF
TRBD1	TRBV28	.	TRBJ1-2	TGTGCCAGCAGTAAACCGGGACAGGGCATTTATGGCTACACCTTC	CASSKPGQGIYGYTF
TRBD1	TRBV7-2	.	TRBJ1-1	TGTGCCAGCAGCTTCCGGTGGGACAGGGAGAACACTGAAGCTTTCTTT	CASSFRWDRENTEAFF
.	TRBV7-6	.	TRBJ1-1	TGTGCCAGCAGCCGAGGGGCCAGAGTGAACACTGAAGCTTTCTTT	CASSRGARVNTEAFF
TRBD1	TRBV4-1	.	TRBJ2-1	TGCGCCAGCAGCCAATTCTTGGGACAGTACAATGAGCAGTTCTTC	CASSQFLGQYNEQFF
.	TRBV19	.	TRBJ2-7	TGTGCCAGTAGTAAAGGCTACGAGCAGTACTTC	CASSKGYEQYF
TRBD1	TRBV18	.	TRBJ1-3	TGTGCCAGCTCAACAAGTAACAGGGGACACACTGGAAACACCATATATTTT	CASSTSNRGHTGNTIYF
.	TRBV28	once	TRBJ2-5	TGTGCCAGCAGCCCCGGTCTACTGGAGACCCAGTACTTC	CASSPGLLETQYF
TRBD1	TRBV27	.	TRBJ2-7	TGTGCCAGCAGTTATCACAGGGGCTACGAGCAGTACTTC	CASSYHRGYEQYF
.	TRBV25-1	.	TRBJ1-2	TGTGCCAGCAGACAAGAGGGGGTCTCCTATGGCTACACCTTC	CASRQEGVSYGYTF
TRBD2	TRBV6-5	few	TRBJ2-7	TGTGCCAGCAGTTTGGGACTAGCACGGGAGCAGTACTTC	CASSLGLAREQYF
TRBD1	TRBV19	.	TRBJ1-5	TGTGCCAGTAGTATGGCGACAGGGGCAAATAGCAATCAGCCCCAGCATTTT	CASSMATGANSNQPQHF
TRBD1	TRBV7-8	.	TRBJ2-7	TGTGCCAGCAGCTTAGAGGGACAGAGCTCCTACGAGCAGTACTTC	CASSLEGQSSYEQYF
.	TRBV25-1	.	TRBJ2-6	TGTGCCAGCAGTGAATACGGAAGCTCTGGGGCCAACGTCCTGACTTTC	CASSEYGSSGANVLTF
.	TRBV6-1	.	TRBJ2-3	TGTGCCAGCAGTTTTAACAGGGAAGTGGCAGATACGCAGTATTTT	CASSFNREVADTQYF
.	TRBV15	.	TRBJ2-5	TGTGCCACCAGCAGGGACAGCCTACCTCAAGAGACCCAGTACTTC	CATSRDSLPQETQYF
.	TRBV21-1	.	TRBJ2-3	TGTGCCAGCAACAAGATTAGCGGGCCATTCACAGATACGCAGTATTTT	CASNKISGPFTDTQYF
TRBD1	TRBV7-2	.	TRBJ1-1	TGTGCCAGCAGCTTAGCGACAGGGCGAGACACTGAAGCTTTCTTT	CASSLATGRDTEAFF
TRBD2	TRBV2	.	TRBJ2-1	TGTGCCAGCAGTGGGATAGCGGGAGGGCCGGGCAATGAGCAGTTCTTC	CASSGIAGGPGNEQFF
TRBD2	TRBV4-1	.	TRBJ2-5	TGCGCCAGCAGCCAACGACTAGCGGATCAAGAGACCCAGTACTTC	CASSQRLADQETQYF
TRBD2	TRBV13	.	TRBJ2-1	TGTGCCAGTATTAGCGGGAGGGCCCTCAATGAGCAGTTCTTC	CASISGRALNEQFF
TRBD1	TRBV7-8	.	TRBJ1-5	TGTGCCAGCAGCTCCCAAAGGCGGGGACAGGGGGCAGGACAGCCCCAGCATTTT	CASSSQRRGQGAGQPQHF
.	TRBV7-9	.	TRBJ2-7	TGTGCCAGCCGGGGCGAGGGTAGGGGGGAGCAGTACTTC	CASRGEGRGEQYF
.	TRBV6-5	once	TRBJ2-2	TGTGCCAGCAGTTACTCTGACAGCCCCGGGGAGCTGTTTTTT	CASSYSDSPGELFF
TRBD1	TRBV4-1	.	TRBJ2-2	TGCGCCAGCAGCCAGGTCAAAACCGGGACAGGGAACACCGGGGAGCTGTTTTTT	CASSQVKTGTGNTGELFF
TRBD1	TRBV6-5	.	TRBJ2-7	TGTGCCAGCAGGCAGGACAGGACCGAGCAGTACTTC	CASRQDRTEQYF
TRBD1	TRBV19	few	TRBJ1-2	TGTGCCAGTAACCCAGGGGGCAGCTATGGCTACACCTTC	CASNPGGSYGYTF
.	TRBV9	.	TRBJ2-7	TGTGCCAGCAGCGACCGGGACGGGAGCTCCTACGAGCAGTACTTC	CASSDRDGSSYEQYF
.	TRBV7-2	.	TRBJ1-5	TGTGCCAGCAGCTTAGGAGGGGGAGGAGGCAATCAGCCCCAGCATTTT	CASSLGGGGGNQPQHF
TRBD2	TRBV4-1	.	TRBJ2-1	TGCGCCAGCAGCCAACAACTAGCGGGAGTCCATGAGCAGTTCTTC	CASSQQLAGVHEQFF
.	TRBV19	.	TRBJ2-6	TGTGCCAGTAGGGGGGGACCCGGGGCCAACGTCCTGACTTTC	CASRGGPGANVLTF
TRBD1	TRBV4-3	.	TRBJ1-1	TGCGCCAGCGGGGACAGGGTGAACACTGAAGCTTTCTTT	CASGDRVNTEAFF
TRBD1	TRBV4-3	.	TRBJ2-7	TGCGCCAGCAGCCAAGAGGGACAGGGGGCTGAGCAGTACTTC	CASSQEGQGAEQYF
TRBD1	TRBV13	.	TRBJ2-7	TGTGCCAGCAGCCTGGGGGACAGTACCTACGAGCAGTACTTC	CASSLGDSTYEQYF
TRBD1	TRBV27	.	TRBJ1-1	TGTGCCAGCAGTTTATCGGGACAGGGGGACTCCAAAGCTTTCTTT	CASSLSGQGDSKAFF
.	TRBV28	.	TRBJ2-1	TGTGCCAGCAGCCGGCGATGGGACCAACTCTCCAATGAGCAGTTCTTC	CASSRRWDQLSNEQFF
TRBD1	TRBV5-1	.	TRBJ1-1	TGCGCCAGCAGCGTGACAGGGTGGGGGGCGAAGACTGAAGCTTTCTTT	CASSVTGWGAKTEAFF
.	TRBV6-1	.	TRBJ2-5	TGTGCCAGCAGTGTTGGAAAAGGGAGAGTCGAGGAGACCCAGTACTTC	CASSVGKGRVEETQYF
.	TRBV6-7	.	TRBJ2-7	TGTGCCAGTCAGCGGGTGAACCCATGTGGGGTGTACTTC	CASQRVNPCGVYF
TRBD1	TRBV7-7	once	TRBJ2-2	TGTGCTAGCAGCTCCGCCGTGGGGACAGGGGAACCCGGGGAGCTGTTTTTT	CASSSAVGTGEPGELFF
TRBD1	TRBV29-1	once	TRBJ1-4	TGCAGCGTTAAACGGGACAGGGGACCTTTT	CSVKRDRGPF
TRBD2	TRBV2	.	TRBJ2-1	TGTGCCAGCACGGGACTAGCGGGAGGGGGTGAGCAGTTCTTC	CASTGLAGGGEQFF
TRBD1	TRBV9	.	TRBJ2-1	TGTGCCAGCAGCGCGTCAGGGGGCCTCGGGAAAGACAATGAGCAGTTCTTC	CASSASGGLGKDNEQFF
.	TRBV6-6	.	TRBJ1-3	TGTGCCAGCAGTTTCCTGACCTGGGACACCATATATTTT	CASSFLTWDTIYF
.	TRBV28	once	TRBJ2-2	TGTGCCAGCAGTACGACAGGGAGGGACGGGGAGCTGTTTTTT	CASSTTGRDGELFF
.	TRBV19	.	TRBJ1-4	TGTGCCAGTAGAACCCCGGGAACAGCTAATGAAAAACTGTTTTTT	CASRTPGTANEKLFF
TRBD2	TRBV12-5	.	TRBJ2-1	TGTGCTAGTGGCCCTAGCGGGATAGGCAATGAGCAGTTCTTC	CASGPSGIGNEQFF
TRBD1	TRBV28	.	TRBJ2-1	TGTGCCAGCAGTTCAGGGGGCTTGGACCAGTTCTTC	CASSSGGLDQFF
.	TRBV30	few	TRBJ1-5	TGTGCCTGGAGTGGCCCCGTGGGGGGAAAAGGGCCCCAGCATTTT	CAWSGPVGGKGPQHF
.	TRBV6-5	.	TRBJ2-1	TGTGCCAGCGCTTCCCGGGCTAGCGTTAACAATGAGCAGTTCTTC	CASASRASVNNEQFF
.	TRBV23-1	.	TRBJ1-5	TGCGCCAGCAGTCAATCACGAAAGGGGGGGTATAGCAATCAGCCCCAGCATTTT	CASSQSRKGGYSNQPQHF